The sequence of this T cell receptor beta chain was determined in a study of cytomegalovirus exposure and HLA in healthy donors (dated by TCRdb to 2017 to 2019). A note on the overall study: In an earlier analysis of about 560 of the donors, 250 to 350 Gb of sequence data and approximately 120 million unique TCR beta sequences from about 179 million T cells were reported. An early release that covered about 640 HLA-typed donors contained approximately 300 gigabases of sequencing data and approximately 85 million unique TCR sequences. The genetic ancestry cluster associated with self-reported Caucasian donors included roughly four fifths of the 398 genotyped donors. The study aimed to test whether signatures of past pathogen exposure could be identified by cataloging public T cell receptors. The T cell repertoires of around 670 subjects were profiled by immunosequencing and related to cytomegalovirus serostatus. In addition to the first cohort of roughly 700 subjects, a separate validation cohort of 120 different subjects was used. High-throughput TCR immunosequencing, statistical association of individual TCRs with disease status, and machine learning were combined to predict cytomegalovirus infection status. A later analysis re-analyzed previously published TCR beta repertoires from several hundred donors and added high-resolution HLA genotyping to study TCR occurrence patterns. Rather than using new phenotypic data, the later analysis identified candidate immune exposures from TCR beta sequences and from how often those sequences occurred across donors. In an earlier analysis of 500 to 650 of the donors, high-throughput TCR beta sequencing was used to judge whether each TCR beta V gene segment behaved as functional or pseudogenic. Donor age, sex, ethnicity and CMV serostatus were compiled together with the repertoire data. Genome-wide SNP genotypes for about 55% of the roughly 670 donors were used in a later genetic analysis, which treated that subset as a discovery cohort. All discovery cohort repertoires had been generated on a single sequencing platform. Class I and class II HLA loci were covered by the typing at four-digit resolution. The number of donors typed differed by locus, with roughly 620-640 for A, B, C, DRB1 and DQB1, roughly 520 for DQA1, 600 to 610 for DPA1, and 400 to 490 for DPB1. Roughly five DR-DQ haplotypes were handled as single units for association and clustering, since linkage in the cohort was strong. Across some 400 genotyped donors of the cohort, an average of about 240,000 unique TCR beta nucleotide sequences per donor were sequenced, and roughly a sixth of those sequences were non-productive.

About this clone itself: The antigen this receptor binds is unknown. Base quality data are lacking; no much larger clone is found one base away.

CDR1 and CDR2, per the germline V gene (reference sequence), are LNHDA and SQIVND. Including the terminal cysteine and phenylalanine, the CDR3 comprises 14 residues. The DNA shown is the 42-base CDR3, in frame from base 1. V sheds 0 bases and J sheds 6 bases, leaving 9 bases between their ends. Libraries came from the immunoSEQ multiplex PCR assay. A mixture of 60 forward primers for TCR Vbeta segments and 13 reverse primers for TCR Jbeta segments was used in the multiplex PCR. The CDR3 region of rearranged TCR beta genes was amplified from genomic DNA by a multiplex PCR assay. The Illumina HiSeq System was used to sequence the amplified TCR beta libraries as 87-base-pair reads. Processing in the source paper ran as follows. Across the 640 or so repertoires, a later analysis counted roughly 84 million unique TCR beta chains, 8.5 million to 12 million of which were shared by at least two donors. To remove PCR and sequencing errors, raw reads were error-corrected and collapsed into unique sequences using a nearest-neighbor algorithm that merged closely related sequences. CDR3 sequences were aligned to IMGT reference sequences to assign V, D and J gene segments. Each retained sequence needed at least a six-nucleotide match to both a V gene segment and a J gene segment. A rearrangement counted as productive if the CDR3 had no stop codons and remained in frame with V and J, and every other rearrangement counted as non-productive. Following IMGT convention, CDR3 was defined as the stretch from the second conserved V-encoded cysteine up to the conserved J-encoded phenylalanine. The earlier analysis of some 550 of the donors excluded any sequence lacking an unambiguous match to a single V gene segment. An earlier analysis of a few hundred of the donors classified V segments as functional when productive rearrangements were above 56.7% and as segregating when the standard deviation between donors was above 5%. A statistical classification framework was built for diagnosing cytomegalovirus status from the catalog of TCR beta chain sequences. V and J gene assignment, in a later analysis, came from comparing TCR nucleotide sequences with IMGT/GENE-DB human TR gene sequences. A later analysis assigned CDR3 sequences and most-parsimonious VDJ recombination scenarios with the TCRdist pipeline. In a later analysis, every TCR beta chain was defined by the combination of its CDR3 amino acid sequence and its V-gene family, and reads without a unique V-gene family were dropped. To address suspected cross-contamination and a sequencing artifact, a later analysis removed 592 highly shared, low-generation-probability nucleotide sequences. In a later analysis, a clonal expansion index was calculated for each public chain from normalized within-repertoire ranks of inferred template counts. In a later analysis, generation probabilities were computed with a VDJ recombination model fitted to out-of-frame rearrangements, and the resulting probabilities were checked against IGoR. A later analysis scored TCR-TCR, TCR-HLA and TCR-CMV co-occurrence with hypergeometric tests, applying a repertoire-size bias correction to TCR pairs. A later analysis estimated false discovery rates by permuting HLA or CMV assignments 20 times. In a later analysis, co-occurring TCRs were grouped using DBSCAN, and TCRdist sequence similarity was added for clustering within HLA-allele-positive subsets. For co-occurrence clustering, repertoires with fewer than 30,000 or more than 120,000 public chains were excluded, along with roughly five repertoires with anomalous nucleotide sharing. TCRdb stores this immuneACCESS table with in-frame sequences only. Part of the clones is absent; in the studies checked, under half of the shortfall reflects unresolved V genes, and no reason is known for the rest. That table furnishes V, J and clone size, whereas the DNA furnished D and trimming. In this sample the table shows approximately 200,000 clones, around 80% of which occur a single time. Of the sample, 0.2% to 0.25% falls within the top ten clones.

What the study reported, not specific to this receptor: This cohort had only TCR beta chains sequenced, and the lack of alpha or paired-chain data limited which features could be detected. In the study, around 160 TCR beta chains were listed as associated with cytomegalovirus. Linkage disequilibrium might explain the correlated functional status among segregating V segments, but an unknown experimental factor could not be ruled out. The authors suggested that the approach could potentially be extended to other disease states and immunological phenotypes. Because HLA typing was unavailable for some donors at each locus, only the typed subset was used in association tests. In a later analysis, the rate of TCR association differed among HLA loci, with DRB1 alleles having the most associated TCRs and HLA-C alleles having the fewest. In an earlier analysis of a few hundred of the donors, most TCR beta V segments were observed in productive rearrangements about 90% or about 30% of the time, broadly matching IMGT annotations. The classifier was reported to diagnose cytomegalovirus status with high specificity and sensitivity in both the original cohort and the validation cohort. Specific HLA alleles were associated with over 15,000 TCR beta sequences at a false discovery rate of 0.05 in a later analysis. About 17 rarely observed V segments, including chromosome 9 orphons, were excluded from the earlier analysis of a few hundred of the donors because counts were too low. In vitro tests confirmed that a few of the cytomegalovirus-associated TCR beta chains recognize cytomegalovirus antigens. Some IMGT-functional V segments, including TRBV6-2 and TRBV6-3, could not be distinguished by the 87-base-pair reads and were therefore excluded. Compared with equally common non-associated chains, HLA-associated TCR beta chains in a later analysis were more clonally expanded and had lower generation probabilities. Most TCR sequences were seen in very few donors, while some public TCRs were found in many individuals. According to a later genetic analysis, donors in an Asian-associated ancestry cluster had fewer N-insertions in productive TCRs than the approximately 670-donor mean. CMV serostatus was the only immune exposure information available for the cohort. A later genetic analysis associated a missense DCLRE1C variant with V-gene and J-gene trimming of TCR beta chains, and an independent cohort replicated the association. A cluster of highly shared sequence variants was judged likely to represent a technical artifact of the sequencing pipeline. The presence/absence analyses assumed that sequencing depth was roughly uniform across donors, and that assumption may not be true. A later analysis found that most CMV-associated TCR beta chains appeared HLA-restricted, with HLA associations seemingly driven largely by CMV exposure. A further reported finding was that TCR beta sequences accurately predicted the HLA-A and HLA-B alleles for most subjects in the first cohort. A later analysis reported that several top co-occurrence clusters appeared linked to parvovirus B19, influenza, CMV and Epstein-Barr virus. When HLA alleles, especially DR and DQ, strongly co-occurred, TCR associations were difficult to assign to individual alleles.

The cohort consisted of fewer than 700 healthy bone marrow donors. At the time of sampling, every cohort member was nominally healthy, though immune exposures that went unrecorded were likely present. The donor was CMV seronegative and was included in the group of about 400 seronegative cohort members. Each donor provided a peripheral blood sample, and peripheral blood mononuclear cells were used for TCR beta sequencing. Genomic DNA extraction from the blood cell samples was performed with the Qiagen DNeasy Blood Extraction Kit. The sample comprised PBMCs. The rearranged segments are TRBV19 and TRBJ1-5; the D gene identity is not certain. This TCR derives from a girl aged 2 to 10 in good health and CMV-seronegative. The DNA sequence is given as TGTGCCAGTAGTATAGATGTTGGGCCTCAGCCCCAGCATTTT. This codes for CASSIDVGPQPQHF.